These 9 T cell receptor beta chains were all obtained from the same sample, sequenced in a study of T-cell reconstitution after alpha-beta-depleted transplantation in children. Unique molecular identifiers tagged the TCRbeta library. TCRdb re-analysed the PCR reads in MiXCR, keeping a single row per CDR3 protein. The table shows roughly 120,000 distinct CDR3 sequences, with over 9% occurring only once. The sequencing here drew on PBMCs, taken before TCRalphabeta/CD19-depleted stem cell transplant. The receptors derive from a boy aged 2 to 10 with acute lymphoblastic leukemia, due to receive a stem cell transplant.

This chain connects TRBV7-2 to TRBJ2-2; the D is unclear. Trimming pared 3 bases from V and 8 bases from J, leaving 13 bases between. The CDR3 is made up of 14 amino acids. Per the germline V gene, CDR1 is SGHTA and CDR2 is FQGNSA. Written as DNA, the CDR3 is TGTGCCAGCAGCTTCGGGCTATCACCGGGGGAGCTGTTTTTT. Its protein product is CASSFGLSPGELFF.

Worth noting for this clonotype: No conserved phenylalanine or tryptophan ends this CDR3, so it is likely a read error. The chain links TRBV12-3 or TRBV12-4 to TRBJ2-7, with 7 bases matching TRBD1. V lost 2 bases to trimming and J lost 4 bases; unmatched junction nucleotides: 5. CDR3 length: 14 residues. CDR3 in DNA: TGTGCCAGCAGTTTACGGCAGGGGGTATACGAGCAGTACTCC. It translates to CASSLRQGVYEQYS.

The sample holds a few counts of this clonotype. The rearrangement uses TRBV7-2 and TRBJ2-1; TRBD2 matches at 12 bases. Trimming at V came to 3 bases and at J to 4 bases, leaving 10 bases not matched to a gene. This CDR3 is 18 amino acids long. Germline V gene data show CDR1 as SGHTA and CDR2 as FQGNSA. CDR3 in amino acids: CASSFASGRAVIYNEQFF. CDR3 nucleotide sequence: TGTGCCAGCAGCTTTGCTAGCGGGAGGGCCGTTATATACAATGAGCAGTTCTTC.

V is TRBV6-5 and J is TRBJ2-3; D gene uncertain. Germline V gene data show CDR1 as MNHEY and CDR2 as SVGAGI. The CDR3 sequence is 14 residues long. Trimming removed 4 bases from V and 6 bases from J, with 14 bases in between. Here the CDR3 reads CASSSTQLGDTQYF. In nucleotides, the CDR3 is TGTGCCAGCAGTTCGACCCAGCTAGGGGATACGCAGTATTTT.

The rearrangement uses TRBV12-3 or TRBV12-4 and TRBJ1-5; 7 bases are a match to TRBD1. J gave up 7 bases and V 5 bases, and 8 bases lay outside the gene matches. The CDR3 sequence is 14 residues long. The CDR3 nucleotides are TGTGCCAGCAGTCAAGACAGGGCGGACCAGCCCCAGCATTTT. This sequence encodes CASSQDRADQPQHF.

This clonotype came up many times. This chain joins TRBV28 and TRBJ2-7, with 7 bases fitting TRBD1. Germline lookup yields CDR1 MDHEN and CDR2 SYDVKM. V lost 6 bases, J lost 2 bases, and 19 bases stayed unmatched. CDR3 length: 18 residues. CDR3 loop: CASSPTTPDRVGAYEQYF. DNA for the CDR3: TGTGCCAGCAGCCCAACGACCCCTGACAGGGTTGGGGCCTACGAGCAGTACTTC.

This clonotype has a handful of counts. The chain combines TRBV7-9 with TRBJ1-1, with D possibly TRBD1 on 5 matching bases. The CDR3 loop spans 13 amino acids. V gave up 3 bases and J gave up 7 bases, with 12 bases separating them. Germline-derived CDR1 and CDR2 are SEHNR and FQNEAQ (reference sequence). The CDR3 nucleotides read TGTGCCAGCAGCTTTGGGGACGGTTATGAAGCTTTCTTT. It is translated as CASSFGDGYEAFF. The whole variable domain, filled in from reference TRBV7-9 and TRBJ1-1, reads DTGVSQNPRHKITKRGQNVTFRCDPISEHNRLYWYRQTLGQGPEFLTYFQNEAQLEKSRLLSDRFSAERPKGSFSTLEIQRTEQGDSAMYLCASSFGDGYEAFFGQGTRLTVV.

The chain carries TRBV27 and TRBJ2-1; 8 bases are a match to TRBD2. V lost 2 bases to trimming and J lost 6 bases; unmatched junction nucleotides: 6. This CDR3 contains 15 residues. Germline lookup yields CDR1 MNHEY and CDR2 SMNVEV (reference sequence). The CDR3 loop reads CASSLPGLVPNEQFF. In DNA, the CDR3 is TGTGCCAGCAGTTTACCGGGACTAGTCCCCAATGAGCAGTTCTTC.

This clonotype was recorded a few times. The J gene is TRBJ2-6, the V gene TRBV7-3, with 9 bases identical to TRBD1. The CDR3 sequence is 18 residues long. With V trimmed by 4 bases and J by 3 bases, 10 bases remained unmatched. Germline V CDR1 and CDR2: SGHTA, FQGTGA. CDR3 bases: TGTGCCAGCAGCTCGGGGATACAGGGGGCGCATGGGGCCAACGTCCTGACTTTC. Translated: CASSSGIQGAHGANVLTF.